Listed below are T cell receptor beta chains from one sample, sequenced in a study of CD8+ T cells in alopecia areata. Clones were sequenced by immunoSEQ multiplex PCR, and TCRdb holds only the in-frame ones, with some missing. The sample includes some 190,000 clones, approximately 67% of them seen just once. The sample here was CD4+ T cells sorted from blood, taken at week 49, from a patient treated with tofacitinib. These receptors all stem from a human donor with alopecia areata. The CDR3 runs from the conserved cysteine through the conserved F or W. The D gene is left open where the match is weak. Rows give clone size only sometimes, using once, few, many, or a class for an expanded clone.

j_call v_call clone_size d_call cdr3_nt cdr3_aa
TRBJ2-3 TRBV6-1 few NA TGTGCCAGCAGTGAAGGAGGGGTTGGCACAGATACGCAGTATTTT CASSEGGVGTDTQYF
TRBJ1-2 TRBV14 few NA TGTGCCAGCAGCCCCCGGGAAATGAATGGCTACACCTTC CASSPREMNGYTF
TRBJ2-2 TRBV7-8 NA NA TGTGCCAGCAGCATTGGACACAACGCGAACACCGGGGAGCTGTTTTTT CASSIGHNANTGELFF
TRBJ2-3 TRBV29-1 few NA TGCAGCGTTTCCACAGAATCAGATACGCAGTATTTT CSVSTESDTQYF
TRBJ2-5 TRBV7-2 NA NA TGTGCCAGCAGCTTAGCCCAAGAGACCCAGTACTTC CASSLAQETQYF
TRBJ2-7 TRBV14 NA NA TGTGCCAGCAGCCAAGATGGCCAAATCTACGAGCAGTACTTC CASSQDGQIYEQYF
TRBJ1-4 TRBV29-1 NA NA TGCAGCGTCCAAGCCCGGGGTGAAAAACTGTTTTTT CSVQARGEKLFF
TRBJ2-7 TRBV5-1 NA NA TGCGCCAGCAGCGAGCAGGGATCCCCGACCTACGAGCAGTACTTC CASSEQGSPTYEQYF
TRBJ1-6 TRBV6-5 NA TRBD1 TGTGCCAGCAGAGCGACAGGGGCGGGCTCACCCCTCCACTTT CASRATGAGSPLHF
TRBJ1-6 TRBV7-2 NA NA TGTGCCAGCAGCGGGGAGCCTCATTCACCCCTCCACTTT CASSGEPHSPLHF
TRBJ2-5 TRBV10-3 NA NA TGTGCCATCAGGGCTCGGTCAAAAGAGACCCAGTACTTC CAIRARSKETQYF
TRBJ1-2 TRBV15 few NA TGTGCCACCAGCAGAGAGGTTGGTCTGCTTGGCTACACCTTC CATSREVGLLGYTF
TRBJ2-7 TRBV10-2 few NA TGCGCCAGCAGTTCGACGGGCTACGAGCAGTACTTC CASSSTGYEQYF
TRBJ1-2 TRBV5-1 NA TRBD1 TGCGCCAGCAGCGCTCCGGGACAGGGGCTTGGCTACACCTTC CASSAPGQGLGYTF
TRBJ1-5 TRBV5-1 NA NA TGCGCCAGCAGCTTGGAACCCAATCAGCCCCAGCATTTT CASSLEPNQPQHF
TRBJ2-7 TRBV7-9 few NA TGTGCCAGCAGCCCAAGGACTCACGGCAGCTACGAGCAGTACTTC CASSPRTHGSYEQYF
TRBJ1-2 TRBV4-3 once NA TGCGCCAGCAGCCAAGACGGGCCCTATGGCTACACCTTC CASSQDGPYGYTF
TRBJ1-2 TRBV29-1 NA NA TGCAGCGTTGACTCATATCGGGGGAACTATGGCTACACCTTC CSVDSYRGNYGYTF
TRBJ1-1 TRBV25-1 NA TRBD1 TGTGCCAGCAGGGACAGGGTGGGGGCTGAAGCTTTCTTT CASRDRVGAEAFF
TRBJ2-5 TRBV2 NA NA TGTGCCAGTCCACGGGGACAAGAGACCCAGTACTTC CASPRGQETQYF
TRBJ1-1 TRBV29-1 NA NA TGCAGCGTTCATCCAGCAGGGTCGAACACTGAAGCTTTCTTT CSVHPAGSNTEAFF
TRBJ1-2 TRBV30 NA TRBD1 TGTGCCTCTCAACAGGGGGTGTATGGCTACACCTTC CASQQGVYGYTF
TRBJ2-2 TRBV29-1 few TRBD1 TGCAGCGTTAGGACAGGGCCGTTGGAGCTGTTTTTT CSVRTGPLELFF
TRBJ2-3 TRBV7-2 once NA TGTGCCAGCAGCCAGGGGTTGGCTAGCGGATATAGCACAGATACGCAGTATTTT CASSQGLASGYSTDTQYF
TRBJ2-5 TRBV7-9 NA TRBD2 TGTGCCAGCAGCCCAGGGACTAGCGGACAAGAGACCCAGTACTTC CASSPGTSGQETQYF
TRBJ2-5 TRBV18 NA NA TGTGCCAGCTCACGCCAGAGAGACACGAATAAAGAGACCCAGTACTTC CASSRQRDTNKETQYF
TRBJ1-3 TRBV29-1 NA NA TGCAGCGTTGTTGTTGGAAACACCATATATTTT CSVVVGNTIYF
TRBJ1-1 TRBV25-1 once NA TGTGCCAGCAGTGGTGGGGGTCGGGCAGGGGAGGCTTTCTTT CASSGGGRAGEAFF
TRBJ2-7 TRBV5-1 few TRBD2 TGCGCCAGCAGCCCAACTAGCGGGGGGACAACCCCCTACGAGCAGTACTTC CASSPTSGGTTPYEQYF
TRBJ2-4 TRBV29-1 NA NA TGCAGCGTTGAGGCAGGCCCAGCCAAAAACATTCAGTACTTC CSVEAGPAKNIQYF
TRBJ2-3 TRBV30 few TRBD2 TGTGCCTGGAGACTAGCGGGGGGGCCGGGTACGCAGTATTTT CAWRLAGGPGTQYF
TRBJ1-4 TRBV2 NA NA TGTGCCAAGGGGACTAATGAAAAACTGTTTTTT CAKGTNEKLFF
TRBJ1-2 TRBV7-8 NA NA TGTGCCAGCACCTCTCCAGAGGTTGGCTACACCTTC CASTSPEVGYTF
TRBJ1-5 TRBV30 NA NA TGTGCCTGGAGTGCGGGGGGCGATCAGCCCCAGCATTTT CAWSAGGDQPQHF
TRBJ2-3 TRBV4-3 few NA TGCGCCAGCAGCCAAGATCAATCAGTTTTCACAGATACGCAGTATTTT CASSQDQSVFTDTQYF
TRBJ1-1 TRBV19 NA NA TGTGCCAGTAGTATGTCCAAGAACACTGAAGCTTTCTTT CASSMSKNTEAFF
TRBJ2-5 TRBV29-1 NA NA TGCAGCGTTGAAGAGACGGGGGTGGGCTCCCAAGAGACCCAGTACTTC CSVEETGVGSQETQYF
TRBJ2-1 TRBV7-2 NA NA TGTGCCAGCAGCTTAGGGGTGCGGCAGTTCTTC CASSLGVRQFF
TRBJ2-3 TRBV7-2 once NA TGTGCCAGCAGCACCTTGGGGGGCCTAAGCACAGATACGCAGTATTTT CASSTLGGLSTDTQYF
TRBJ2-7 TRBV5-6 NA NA TGTGCCAGCAGCTTAGGGGGAGTGGAGCAGTACTTC CASSLGGVEQYF
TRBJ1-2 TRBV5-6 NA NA TGTGCCAGCAGCACACCGGGACGCTACTATGGCTACACCTTC CASSTPGRYYGYTF
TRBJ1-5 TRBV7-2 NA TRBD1 TGTGCCAGCAGCCCTGACAGGGATCAGCCCCAGCATTTT CASSPDRDQPQHF
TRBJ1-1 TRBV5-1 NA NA TGCGCCAGCAACACAGTTGGGGCGCAGGGTATGAACACTGAAGCTTTCTTT CASNTVGAQGMNTEAFF
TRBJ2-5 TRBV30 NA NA TGTGCCTGGAGTAGCCAAGAGACCCAGTACTTC CAWSSQETQYF
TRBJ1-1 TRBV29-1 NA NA TGCAGCGTTGAAAAAGGACACACGAACACTGAAGCTTTCTTT CSVEKGHTNTEAFF
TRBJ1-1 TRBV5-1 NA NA TGCGCCAGCAGCTTAAGGGGAAAGGACACTGAAGCTTTCTTT CASSLRGKDTEAFF
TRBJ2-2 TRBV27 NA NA TGTGCCAGCAGTTTAATAGGGAAGGCCGGGGAGCTGTTTTTT CASSLIGKAGELFF
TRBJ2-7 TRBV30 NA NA TGTGCCTGGAAGGGTACTGCGCTTGCCGAGCAGTACTTC CAWKGTALAEQYF
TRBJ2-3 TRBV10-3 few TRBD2 TGTGCCATCAGTGAGTCAGCGGGGGGGCCTACCACAGATACGCAGTATTTT CAISESAGGPTTDTQYF
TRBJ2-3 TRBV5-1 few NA TGCGCCAGCAGCCTCCCCGCAGATACGCAGTATTTT CASSLPADTQYF
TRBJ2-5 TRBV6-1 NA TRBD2 TGTGCCAGCAGTGACCCGGGAGGAGGGTGGACCCAGTACTTC CASSDPGGGWTQYF
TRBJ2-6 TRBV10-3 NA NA TGTGCCACCCAGAGCTCTGGGGCCAACGTCCTGACTTTC CATQSSGANVLTF
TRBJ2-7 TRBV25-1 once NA TGTGCCAGCAGCAGGACGGTCTCCTACGAGCAGTACTTC CASSRTVSYEQYF
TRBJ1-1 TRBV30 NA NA TGTGCCTGGAGTCCCTCCCCTGGGCGGGGGGCTGAAGCTTTCTTT CAWSPSPGRGAEAFF
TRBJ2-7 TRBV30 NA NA TGTGCCCAGAAGGGGTCCTACGAGCAGTACTTC CAQKGSYEQYF
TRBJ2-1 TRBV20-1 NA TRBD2 TGCAGTGCTGCAGCGGGGGGGCCAGAGTTCTTC CSAAAGGPEFF
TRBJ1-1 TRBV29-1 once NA TGCAGCGTTGTAAGGCAGCTGAACACTGAAGCTTTCTTT CSVVRQLNTEAFF